The clone carrying this T cell receptor (beta chain) appeared once. Its antigen is undetermined. These data belong to a study of CD8+CD57+ T cells in acquired aplastic anemia. Study-level information: The study obtained an average of 3.2 ug of DNA from sorted CD4+ and CD8+ cells. General observations from the study: The same twenty-nine CD8+ CDR3 sequences occurred in patients and in controls.

Only patients with CD8+CD57+ cell expansion on flow cytometry were chosen for sequencing. Every one of the patients had aplastic anemia (severe, acquired). Patient blood was sampled before any therapy had been received. It was genomic DNA that served as the template for profiling TCR beta VDJ and CDR3. One entry per CDR3 protein results from TCRdb running MiXCR on the reads. This sample has about 160,000 distinct CDR3 sequences, with around half found just once. CDR1 is KGHSH and CDR2 is LQKENI in the germline V gene. J lost 9 bases, V lost 6 bases, and 10 bases had no gene match. The CDR3 length is 14 residues.

The specimen was sorted CD4+, CD8+, or CD8+CD57+ T cells (not recorded which) from PBMCs. The rearrangement uses TRBV18 and TRBJ1-5, with 8 bases lining up with TRBD1. The TCR comes from a human donor with aplastic anemia. The CDR3 loop is CASSDRGEDRPQHF. The CDR3 coding sequence is TGTGCCAGCTCCGACAGGGGAGAAGATCGGCCCCAGCATTTT. Full variable domain (missing parts from reference TRBV18 and TRBJ1-5): NAGVMQNPRHLVRRRGQEARLRCSPMKGHSHVYWYRQLPEEGLKFMVYLQKENIIDESGMPKERFSAEFPKEGPSILRIQQVVRGDSAAYFCASSDRGEDRPQHFGDGTRLSIL.